The source of this TCR beta chain is a study of T cell changes during pregnancy in multiple sclerosis. Produced via immunoSEQ multiplex PCR; TCRdb's table is partial and in-frame only. Of 85,000 to 90,000 clones in the sample, 94% were seen once. V was clipped by 6 bases and J by 1 base; unmatched bases: 16. The CDR3 is 18 residues long. Germline V gene data show CDR1 as SGHVS and CDR2 as FQNEAQ. The receptor comes from a female donor in good health, enrolled as a control in a pregnancy study. The chain links TRBV7-8 to TRBJ1-1, with 8 bases lining up with TRBD1. This material consisted of peripheral blood, taken after pregnancy. The chain's CDR3 is CASSSKTWTGHRNTEAFF. The CDR3 DNA reads as TGTGCCAGCAGTTCTAAAACTTGGACAGGGCATAGGAACACTGAAGCTTTCTTT.